This T cell receptor (beta chain) comes out of a study of T cells in localized non-small cell lung cancer (TCRdb year 2020). With respect to the entire study: The study analyzed T cell repertoires of hundreds of early-stage NSCLC patients, comparing tumors and uninvolved tumor-adjacent lungs. The cohort comprised approximately 240 treatment-naïve NSCLC patients with resected, localized lung tumors. NSCLC patients had a mean age of approximately 66 years, and around 140 were male and some 98 female.

What the research found in general, with its limitations: Higher blood T cell density associated with longer overall survival, while higher adjacent-lung clonality associated with shorter survival. Uninvolved tumor-adjacent lung showed the highest T cell clonality, higher than tumor, which suggests more focused antigenic responses in the uninvolved tumor-adjacent lung. Multi-region tumor sequencing was not performed, so intratumor heterogeneity could not be excluded. Of the top 100 tumor clones, a median of around 57 were detected in paired uninvolved adjacent lung; 28 were also among that lung's top 100. Since the design was exploratory, TCR variables were selected using unadjusted p-values with no false-discovery rate correction.

This clone was seen more than once but under ten times. The antigen it binds to is not known. No base quality values were provided; no much bigger clone lies one nucleotide off. At diagnosis, tumor, uninvolved tumor-adjacent lung and peripheral blood were collected and then preserved as a mix of FFPE and fresh-frozen material. The immunoSEQ Assay was used to sequence TCR beta CDR3 regions from DNA. The study's processing was this. To compute T cell density, TCR beta template counts were normalized to usable DNA, which was estimated by amplifying housekeeping genes. Richness was estimated using the preseqR package, with extrapolation to 400,000 templates for PBMC samples and to 120,000 templates for tissue samples. Clonality was defined by subtracting Pielou's evenness from one. To identify tissue-enriched TCRs, differential abundance testing was run on productive amino-acid clonotypes with a minimum total count of 5 and an alpha of 0.1. Repertoire overlap between compartments was quantified with the Jaccard Index and Morisita Overlap Index. TCR beta CDR3s were clustered by GLIPH together with public tetramer-defined viral CDR3s, and at least three viral sequences plus V-gene enrichment were required for viral motifs. Not all clones reach the TCRdb copy of this immuneACCESS table, which keeps in-frame sequences only. Checked studies attribute under half of the gap to unresolved V genes and leave the rest unexplained. Clone size and the V and J calls come from that table; the DNA yielded D and trimming. This sample lists roughly 3,800 clones; more than 25% were detected once. The ten biggest clones cover approximately 20% of the sample.

The sequenced sample was lung tumor tissue, obtained before any cancer treatment. The TCR was taken from a male donor aged 60 or older with stage III lung adenocarcinoma.

The CDR3 has the sequence CASSSYTRGRGYGYTF. Here is the DNA: TGTGCCAGCAGCTCCTATACCAGGGGGCGAGGCTATGGCTACACCTTC. The chain was built from TRBV7-2 and TRBJ1-2; 8 middle bases align to TRBD1. From the germline V gene, CDR1 is SGHTA and CDR2 is FQGNSA. V lost 4 bases and J lost 4 bases, and the count of bases not matched to a germline gene is 11. There are 16 amino acids in the CDR3, from cysteine to phenylalanine inclusive. The CDR3 DNA has 48 bases and is translated from base 1.